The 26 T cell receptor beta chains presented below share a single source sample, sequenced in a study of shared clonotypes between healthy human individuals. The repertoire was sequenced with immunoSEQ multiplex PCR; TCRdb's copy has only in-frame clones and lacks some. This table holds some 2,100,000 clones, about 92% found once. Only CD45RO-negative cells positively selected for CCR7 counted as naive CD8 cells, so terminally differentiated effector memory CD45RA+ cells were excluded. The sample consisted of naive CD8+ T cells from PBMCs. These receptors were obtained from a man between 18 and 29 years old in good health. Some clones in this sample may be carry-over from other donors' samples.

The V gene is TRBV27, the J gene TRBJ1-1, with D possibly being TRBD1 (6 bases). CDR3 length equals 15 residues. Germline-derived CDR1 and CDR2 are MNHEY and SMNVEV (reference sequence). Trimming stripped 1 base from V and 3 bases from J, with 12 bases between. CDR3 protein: CASSLLPGDDTEAFF. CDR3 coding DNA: TGTGCCAGCAGTTTATTACCAGGGGACGACACTGAAGCTTTCTTT.

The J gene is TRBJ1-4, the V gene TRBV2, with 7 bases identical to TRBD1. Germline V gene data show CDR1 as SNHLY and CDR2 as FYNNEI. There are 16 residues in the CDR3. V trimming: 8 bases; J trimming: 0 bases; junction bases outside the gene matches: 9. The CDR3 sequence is CASDGTVQTTNEKLFF. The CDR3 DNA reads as TGTGCCAGCGATGGGACAGTGCAAACAACTAATGAAAAACTGTTTTTT.

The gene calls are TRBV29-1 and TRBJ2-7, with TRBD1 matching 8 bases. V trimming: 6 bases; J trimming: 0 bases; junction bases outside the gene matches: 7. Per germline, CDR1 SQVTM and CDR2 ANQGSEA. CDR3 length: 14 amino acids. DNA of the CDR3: TGCAGCGTCGGGACAGGTCTGATCTCCTACGAGCAGTACTTC. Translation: CSVGTGLISYEQYF.

The CDR3 DNA reads as TGTGCCAGCTCACCCGCGGATACGGGCCACAATGAGCAGTTCTTC. Translated: CASSPADTGHNEQFF. V and J are TRBV18 and TRBJ2-1; D is unresolved. CDR1 is KGHSH, CDR2 LQKENI, per germline. This CDR3 region has 15 residues. V lost 3 bases and J 5 bases, leaving 14 bases between the germline ends.

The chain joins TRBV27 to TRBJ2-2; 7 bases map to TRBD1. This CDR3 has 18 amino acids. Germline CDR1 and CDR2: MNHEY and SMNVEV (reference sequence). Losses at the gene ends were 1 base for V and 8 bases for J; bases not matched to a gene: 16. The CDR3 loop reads CASSLFFGSVQGSGELFF. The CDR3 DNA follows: TGTGCCAGCAGTTTATTTTTCGGAAGCGTACAGGGGTCAGGGGAGCTGTTTTTT.

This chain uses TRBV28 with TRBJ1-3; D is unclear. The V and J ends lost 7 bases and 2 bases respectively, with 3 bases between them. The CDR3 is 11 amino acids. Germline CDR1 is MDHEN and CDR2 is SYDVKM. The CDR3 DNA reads TGTGCCAGCACCCCTGGAAACACCATATATTTT. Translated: CASTPGNTIYF. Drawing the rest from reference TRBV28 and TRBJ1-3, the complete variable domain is DVKVTQSSRYLVKRTGEKVFLECVQDMDHENMFWYRQDPGLGLRLIYFSYDVKMKEKGDIPEGYSVSREKKERFSLILESASTNQTSMYLCASTPGNTIYFGEGSWLTVV.

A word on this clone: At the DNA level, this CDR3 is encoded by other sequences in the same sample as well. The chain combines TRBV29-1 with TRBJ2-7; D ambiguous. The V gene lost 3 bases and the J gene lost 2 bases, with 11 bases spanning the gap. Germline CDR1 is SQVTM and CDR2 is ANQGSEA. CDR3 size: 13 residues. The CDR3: CSVEGGGAYEQYF. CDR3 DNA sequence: TGCAGCGTTGAGGGCGGTGGGGCCTACGAGCAGTACTTC.

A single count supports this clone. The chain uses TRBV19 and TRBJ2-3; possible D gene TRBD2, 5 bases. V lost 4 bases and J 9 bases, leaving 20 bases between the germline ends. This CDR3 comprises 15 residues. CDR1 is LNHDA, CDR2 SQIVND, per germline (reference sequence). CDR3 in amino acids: CASSRSGFQLGTQYF. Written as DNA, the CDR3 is TGTGCCAGTAGTAGGTCCGGCTTCCAACTAGGCACGCAGTATTTT.

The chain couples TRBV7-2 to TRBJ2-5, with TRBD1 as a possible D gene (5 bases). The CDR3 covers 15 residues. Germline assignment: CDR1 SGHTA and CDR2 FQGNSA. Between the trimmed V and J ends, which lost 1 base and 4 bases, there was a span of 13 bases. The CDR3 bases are TGTGCCAGCAGCTTAGGACAGAGGTATCGAGAGACCCAGTACTTC. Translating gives CASSLGQRYRETQYF.

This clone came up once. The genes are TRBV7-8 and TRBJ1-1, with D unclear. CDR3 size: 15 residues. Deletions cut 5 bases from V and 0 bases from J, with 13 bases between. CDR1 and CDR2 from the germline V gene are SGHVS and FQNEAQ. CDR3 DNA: TGTGCCAGCAGCCCCAAGGAAGGGATGAACACTGAAGCTTTCTTT. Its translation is CASSPKEGMNTEAFF.

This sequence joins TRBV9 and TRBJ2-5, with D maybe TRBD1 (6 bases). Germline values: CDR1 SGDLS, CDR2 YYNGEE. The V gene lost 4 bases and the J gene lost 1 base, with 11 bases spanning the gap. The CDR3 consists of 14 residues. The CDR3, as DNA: TGTGCCAGCAGCCCGACAGGAAGCCAAGAGACCCAGTACTTC. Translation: CASSPTGSQETQYF.

CDR3: CASSPTGTLNTEAFF. For the CDR3, the DNA is TGTGCCAGCAGCCCGACAGGGACGCTGAACACTGAAGCTTTCTTT. The rearrangement uses TRBV7-2 and TRBJ1-1, with TRBD1 matching 7 bases. This CDR3 is built from 15 residues. Per the germline V gene, CDR1 is SGHTA and CDR2 is FQGNSA. J gave up 0 bases and V 5 bases, and 6 bases lay outside the gene matches.

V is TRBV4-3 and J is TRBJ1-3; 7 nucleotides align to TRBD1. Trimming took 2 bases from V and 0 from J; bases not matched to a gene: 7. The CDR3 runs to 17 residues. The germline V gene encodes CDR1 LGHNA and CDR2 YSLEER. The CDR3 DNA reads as TGCGCCAGCAGCCAACCCGGCGACAGGGTCTCTGGAAACACCATATATTTT. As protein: CASSQPGDRVSGNTIYF.

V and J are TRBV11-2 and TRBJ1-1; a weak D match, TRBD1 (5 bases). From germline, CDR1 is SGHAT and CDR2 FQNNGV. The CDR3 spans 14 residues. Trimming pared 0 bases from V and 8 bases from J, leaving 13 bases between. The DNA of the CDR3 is TGTGCCAGCAGCTTAGACTCGTGGGGCGTGGAAGCTTTCTTT. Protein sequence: CASSLDSWGVEAFF.

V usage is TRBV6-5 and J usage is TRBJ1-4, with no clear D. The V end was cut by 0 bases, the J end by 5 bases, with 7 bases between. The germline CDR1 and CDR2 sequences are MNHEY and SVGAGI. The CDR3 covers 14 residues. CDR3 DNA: TGTGCCAGCAGTTACTCGAATCGGAATGAAAAACTGTTTTTT. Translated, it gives CASSYSNRNEKLFF.

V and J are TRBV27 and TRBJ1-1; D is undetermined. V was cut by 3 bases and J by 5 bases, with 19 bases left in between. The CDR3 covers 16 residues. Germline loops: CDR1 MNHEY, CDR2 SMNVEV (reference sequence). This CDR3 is CASSFIRAIRGTEAFF. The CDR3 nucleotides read TGTGCCAGCAGTTTTATAAGGGCGATACGGGGAACTGAAGCTTTCTTT.

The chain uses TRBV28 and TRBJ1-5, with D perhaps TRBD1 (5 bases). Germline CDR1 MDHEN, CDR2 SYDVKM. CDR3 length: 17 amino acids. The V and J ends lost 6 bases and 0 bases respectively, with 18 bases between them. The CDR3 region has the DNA TGTGCCAGCAGACCCGACCGGGACGGATTTAGCAATCAGCCCCAGCATTTT. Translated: CASRPDRDGFSNQPQHF.

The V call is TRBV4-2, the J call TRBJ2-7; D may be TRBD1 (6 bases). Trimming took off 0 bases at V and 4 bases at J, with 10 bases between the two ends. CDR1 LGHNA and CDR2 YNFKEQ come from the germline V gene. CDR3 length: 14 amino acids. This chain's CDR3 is CASSQEWTDYEQYF. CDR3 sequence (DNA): TGTGCCAGCAGCCAAGAATGGACAGATTACGAGCAGTACTTC.

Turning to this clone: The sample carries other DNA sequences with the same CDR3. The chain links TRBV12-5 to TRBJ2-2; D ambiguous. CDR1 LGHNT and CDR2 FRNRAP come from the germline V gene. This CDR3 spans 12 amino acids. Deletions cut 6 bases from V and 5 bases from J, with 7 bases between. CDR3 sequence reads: CASGLGTGELFF. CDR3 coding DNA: TGTGCTAGTGGCCTAGGAACCGGGGAGCTGTTTTTT.

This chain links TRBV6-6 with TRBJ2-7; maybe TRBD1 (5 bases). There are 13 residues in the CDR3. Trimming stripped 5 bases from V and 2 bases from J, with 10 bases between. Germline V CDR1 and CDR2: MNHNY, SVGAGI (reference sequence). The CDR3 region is CASSHQGPYEQYF. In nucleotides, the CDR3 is TGTGCCAGCAGTCATCAGGGCCCCTACGAGCAGTACTTC.

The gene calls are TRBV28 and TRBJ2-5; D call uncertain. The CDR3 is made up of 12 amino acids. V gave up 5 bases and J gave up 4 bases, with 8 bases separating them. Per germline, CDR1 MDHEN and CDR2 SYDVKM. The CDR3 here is CASSGPIETQYF. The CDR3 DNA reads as TGTGCCAGCAGTGGCCCTATAGAGACCCAGTACTTC. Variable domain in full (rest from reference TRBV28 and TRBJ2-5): DVKVTQSSRYLVKRTGEKVFLECVQDMDHENMFWYRQDPGLGLRLIYFSYDVKMKEKGDIPEGYSVSREKKERFSLILESASTNQTSMYLCASSGPIETQYFGPGTRLLVL.

In DNA, the CDR3 is TGTGCCAGCAGCCAAAGCGGGGGTTGGAACAATGAGCAGTTCTTC. The encoded protein is CASSQSGGWNNEQFF. The V call is TRBV7-9, the J call TRBJ2-1, with TRBD2 identical over 8 bases. With 5 bases clipped from V and 5 bases from J, the junction kept 8 bases outside the gene matches. The V gene's germline CDR1 is SEHNR and CDR2 FQNEAQ (reference sequence). The CDR3 length is 15 residues.

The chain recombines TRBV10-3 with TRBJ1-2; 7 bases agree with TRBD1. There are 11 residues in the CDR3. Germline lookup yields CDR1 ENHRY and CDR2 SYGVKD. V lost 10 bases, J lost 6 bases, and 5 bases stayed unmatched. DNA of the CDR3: TGTGCCACACGACAGGGAGATGGCTACACCTTC. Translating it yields CATRQGDGYTF.

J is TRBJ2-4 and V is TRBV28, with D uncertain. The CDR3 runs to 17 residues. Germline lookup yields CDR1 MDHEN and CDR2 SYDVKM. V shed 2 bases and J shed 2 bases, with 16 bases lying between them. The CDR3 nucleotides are TGTGCCAGCAGTTTAAATAAATCCCTGGGTACCAAAAACATTCAGTACTTC. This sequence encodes CASSLNKSLGTKNIQYF.

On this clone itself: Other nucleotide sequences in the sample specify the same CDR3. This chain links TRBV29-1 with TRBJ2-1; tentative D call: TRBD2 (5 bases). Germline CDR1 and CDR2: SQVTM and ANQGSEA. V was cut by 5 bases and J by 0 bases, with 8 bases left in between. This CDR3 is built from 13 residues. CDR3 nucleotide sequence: TGCAGCGTTAGCGGATCCTCCTACAATGAGCAGTTCTTC. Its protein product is CSVSGSSYNEQFF.

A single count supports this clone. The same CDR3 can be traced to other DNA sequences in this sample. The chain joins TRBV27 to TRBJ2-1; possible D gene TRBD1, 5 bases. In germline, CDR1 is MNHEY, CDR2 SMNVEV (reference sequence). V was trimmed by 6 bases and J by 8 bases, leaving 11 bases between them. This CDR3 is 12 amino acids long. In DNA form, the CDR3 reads TGTGCCAGCAGCCTTCTAGGGGATGAGCAGTTCTTC. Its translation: CASSLLGDEQFF.